The entry that follows covers one TCR beta chain sequence. The test was conducted at deep level. Here immunoSEQ multiplex PCR was the method, and the copy in TCRdb shows in-frame clones only, minus some. The table has a few million clones, around 92% seen once. This sample was taken from a study of shared clonotypes between healthy human individuals. CDR3 size: 13 residues. Germline V gene sequence: CDR1 LNHDA, CDR2 SQIVND (reference sequence). The V and J ends lost 5 bases and 0 bases respectively, with 6 bases between them. This clonotype was obtained from a man aged 18 to 35 in good health. Some clones in this sample may be carry-over from other donors' samples. This chain uses TRBV19 with TRBJ2-3, with a weak D call TRBD1 (5 bases). The sequencing sample was made of naive CD4+ T cells from PBMCs. Subset given: CD45RA+ positively selected. The CDR3 here is CASSPGSTDTQYF. The CDR3 nucleotides are TGTGCCAGTAGTCCAGGGAGCACAGATACGCAGTATTTT.